Following are 15 T cell receptor beta chains from one sample sequenced in a study of blood T cell repertoires in COVID-19. Measured with immunoSEQ multiplex PCR; TCRdb has only the in-frame clones, and not every one. Altogether fewer than 200,000 clones are present, 83% being singletons, with the ten largest covering roughly 2%. The material sequenced was peripheral blood. The receptors shown here come from a woman of 80 years or more with acute or convalescent COVID-19.

The V and J genes are TRBV20-1 and TRBJ1-5; D possibly corresponds to TRBD1 (6 bases). Germline CDR1 is DFQATT and CDR2 is SNEGSKA (reference sequence). V was clipped by 3 bases and J by 3 bases, with 9 bases between them. This CDR3 has 13 amino acids. This chain's CDR3 is CSASGQPNQPQHF. DNA for the CDR3: TGCAGTGCTAGTGGACAGCCCAATCAGCCCCAGCATTTT.

The chain employs TRBV5-8 and TRBJ2-5, with a possible D match to TRBD2 (7 bases). In germline, CDR1 is SGHTS, CDR2 YDEGEE. There are 16 residues in the CDR3. V gave up 2 bases and J gave up 4 bases, with 18 bases separating them. The CDR3 DNA reads as TGTGCCAGCAGCTTCGGAGGGACACCGGGGGGAGAGACCCAGTACTTC. As protein: CASSFGGTPGGETQYF.

The rearrangement uses TRBV5-1 and TRBJ2-2, with D perhaps matching TRBD1 (5 bases). Germline V lookup: CDR1 SGHRS, CDR2 YFSETQ. Trimming took off 1 base at V and 1 base at J, with 8 bases between the two ends. This CDR3 contains 15 residues. CDR3 amino acids: CASSLNRQNTGELFF. CDR3 nucleotides: TGCGCCAGCAGCTTGAACAGGCAGAACACCGGGGAGCTGTTTTTT.

The chain joins TRBV19 to TRBJ2-2, with 7 positions matching TRBD2. The length of the CDR3 is 15 residues. Germline CDR1 is LNHDA and CDR2 is SQIVND (reference sequence). V lost 6 bases and J lost 2; bases outside the gene matches: 6. The CDR3 DNA reads TGTGCCAGTAGGAAAAGCGGGGTTAACACCGGGGAGCTGTTTTTT. The encoded protein is CASRKSGVNTGELFF.

The rearrangement links TRBV12-3 or TRBV12-4 to TRBJ1-2; the D is unclear. Trimming shortened V by 5 bases and J by 5 bases, and 12 bases separated the two germline ends. The CDR3 runs to 13 residues. Written as DNA, the CDR3 is TGTGCCAGCAGTCTGACACTGAATTATGGCTACACCTTC. The encoded protein is CASSLTLNYGYTF.

The rearrangement uses TRBV5-4 and TRBJ2-1; 7 bases are shared with TRBD2. CDR3 length: 15 amino acids. V shed 0 bases, J shed 2 bases, and the junction held 2 bases outside the gene matches. CDR1 is SGHNT, CDR2 YYREEE, per germline (reference sequence). Here the CDR3 DNA reads TGTGCCAGCAGCTTGGAGGGAGGGGCCTACAATGAGCAGTTCTTC. It is translated as CASSLEGGAYNEQFF.

The chain recombines TRBV15 with TRBJ1-6; TRBD1 might be the D (5 bases). Trimming took off 0 bases at V and 7 bases at J, with 16 bases between the two ends. CDR1 LNHNV and CDR2 YYDKDF come from the germline V gene (reference sequence). The CDR3 is 17 residues long. CDR3 region: CATSRDPPSAGNSPLHF. The CDR3 DNA follows: TGTGCCACCAGCAGAGACCCCCCCTCGGCAGGGAATTCACCCCTCCACTTT. Filled out from reference TRBV15 and TRBJ1-6, the complete variable domain reads DAMVIQNPRYQVTQFGKPVTLSCSQTLNHNVMYWYQQKSSQAPKLLFHYYDKDFNNEADTPDNFQSRRPNTSFCFLDIRSPGLGDTAMYLCATSRDPPSAGNSPLHFGNGTRLTVT.

This chain joins TRBV19 and TRBJ2-4, with TRBD1 matching 7 bases. Germline CDR1 reads LNHDA; CDR2 reads SQIVND (reference sequence). This CDR3 comprises 15 residues. After removal of 6 bases from V and 6 bases from J, the junction contained 11 bases not matched to a gene. CDR3 bases: TGTGCCAGTAGCCCAACCGGGACAGCACCAAACATTCAGTACTTC. This gives the protein CASSPTGTAPNIQYF.

The J gene is TRBJ2-2, the V gene TRBV5-4; 7 bases are a match to TRBD1. Germline-derived CDR1 and CDR2 are SGHNT and YYREEE (reference sequence). With V trimmed by 0 bases and J by 7 bases, 3 bases remained unmatched. This CDR3 spans 14 amino acids. CDR3 in amino acids: CASSLDRGFGELFF. CDR3 nucleotide sequence: TGTGCCAGCAGCTTGGACAGGGGTTTCGGGGAGCTGTTTTTT.

In this sample, this clone turned up once. The chain joins TRBV7-2 to TRBJ2-1; D is perhaps TRBD2 (5 bases). The ends were cut back, 3 bases at V and 6 bases at J, with 12 bases in the middle. CDR1 and CDR2 from the germline V gene are SGHTA and FQGNSA. This CDR3 is built from 14 residues. CDR3 amino acids: CASSFPLASNEQFF. CDR3 DNA sequence: TGTGCCAGCAGCTTCCCGCTAGCCTCCAATGAGCAGTTCTTC.

V is TRBV5-5 and J is TRBJ1-4, with D perhaps TRBD1 (5 bases). Germline V CDR1 and CDR2: SGHKS, YYEKEE (reference sequence). Trimming stripped 0 bases from V and 3 bases from J, with 12 bases between. The CDR3 is 16 residues long. The CDR3 region is CASSLAGGLANEKLFF. CDR3 coding DNA: TGTGCCAGCAGCTTGGCCGGGGGGTTGGCTAATGAAAAACTGTTTTTT.

This chain links TRBV29-1 with TRBJ2-5; no firm D call. Trimming cost V 6 bases and J 3 bases, with 5 bases left between them. This CDR3 has 10 residues. CDR1 and CDR2 from the germline V gene are SQVTM and ANQGSEA. CDR3 bases: TGCAGCGTGGAGAAAGAGACCCAGTACTTC. This codes for CSVEKETQYF.

The chain links TRBV6-5 to TRBJ1-6; unclear D gene. V dropped 5 bases and J dropped 7 bases, with 9 bases sitting between them. The CDR3 totals 13 residues. CDR1 MNHEY and CDR2 SVGAGI come from the germline V gene. Written as DNA, the CDR3 is TGTGCCAGCAGTCGTATCTCCAATTCACCCCTCCACTTT. It specifies CASSRISNSPLHF.

The chain recombines TRBV5-1 with TRBJ2-3; D gene ambiguous. V lost 4 bases to trimming and J lost 8 bases, with 11 bases between them. CDR1 is SGHRS, CDR2 YFSETQ, per germline. This CDR3 has 12 amino acids. The CDR3 is CASSLPPGTQYF. CDR3 sequence (DNA): TGCGCCAGCAGCCTCCCCCCAGGTACGCAGTATTTT.

The chain is built from TRBV5-4 and TRBJ1-1; D is ambiguous. In germline, CDR1 is SGHNT, CDR2 YYREEE (reference sequence). There are 16 residues in the CDR3. V dropped 0 bases and J dropped 4 bases, with 16 bases sitting between them. The CDR3 here is CASSLAGRGGSTEAFF. CDR3 in DNA: TGTGCCAGCAGCTTGGCCGGTCGGGGTGGGAGCACTGAAGCTTTCTTT.